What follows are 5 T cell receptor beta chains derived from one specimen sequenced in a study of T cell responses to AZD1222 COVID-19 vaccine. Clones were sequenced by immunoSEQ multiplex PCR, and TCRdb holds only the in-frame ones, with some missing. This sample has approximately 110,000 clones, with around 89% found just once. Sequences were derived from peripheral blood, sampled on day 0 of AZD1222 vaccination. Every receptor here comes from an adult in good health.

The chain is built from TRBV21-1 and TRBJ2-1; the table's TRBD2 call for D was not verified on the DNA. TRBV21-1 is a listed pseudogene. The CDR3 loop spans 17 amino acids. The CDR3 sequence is CASSRSPTSEPYNEQFF. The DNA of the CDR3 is TGTGCCAGCAGCAGATCTCCGACTAGCGAACCCTACAATGAGCAGTTCTTC.

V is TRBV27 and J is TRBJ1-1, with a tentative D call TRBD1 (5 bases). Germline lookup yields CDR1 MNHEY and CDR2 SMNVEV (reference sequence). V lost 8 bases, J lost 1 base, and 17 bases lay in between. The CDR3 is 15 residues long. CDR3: CASFWRGAWNTEAFF. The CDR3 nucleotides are TGTGCCAGCTTCTGGAGAGGGGCATGGAACACTGAAGCTTTCTTT.

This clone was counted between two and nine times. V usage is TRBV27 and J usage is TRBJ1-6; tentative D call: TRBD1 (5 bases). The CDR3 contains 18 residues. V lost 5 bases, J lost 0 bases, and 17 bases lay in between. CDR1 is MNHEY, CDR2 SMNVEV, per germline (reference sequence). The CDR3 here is CASSPGLLVSSYNSPLHF. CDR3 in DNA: TGTGCCAGCAGTCCGGGACTCCTAGTGAGCTCCTATAATTCACCCCTCCACTTT.

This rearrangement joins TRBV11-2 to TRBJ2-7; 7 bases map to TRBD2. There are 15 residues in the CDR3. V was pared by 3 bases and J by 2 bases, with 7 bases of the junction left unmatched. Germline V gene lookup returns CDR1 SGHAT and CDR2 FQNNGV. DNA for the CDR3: TGTGCCAGCAGCTTGACCTGGGGGGGACCCTACGAGCAGTACTTC. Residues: CASSLTWGGPYEQYF.

The CDR3 coding sequence is TGCGCCAGCAGCCAAGATCCGAGGGCCGGGGAGCTGTTTTTT. It is translated as CASSQDPRAGELFF. The V call is TRBV4-3, the J call TRBJ2-2; TRBD2 is a possible D gene (5 bases). Germline assignment: CDR1 LGHNA and CDR2 YSLEER. The CDR3 loop spans 14 amino acids. V was clipped by 0 bases and J by 6 bases, with 8 bases between them.